The rows below give T cell receptor beta chains drawn from one sample of a study of blood T cell repertoires in COVID-19. Using immunoSEQ multiplex PCR, the repertoire was profiled, and TCRdb retains in-frame clones only, with some absent. This sample has about 140,000 clones, with about 90% found just once. The sequenced sample was peripheral blood. The source of these receptors is a man aged 45-65 years with active COVID-19. Both conserved end residues are part of each CDR3. The D gene is left open where the match is weak. Where a row states a size, it is once, few, many or the class of an expanded clone; other rows omit it.

D gene	clone size	V gene	J gene	CDR3 length	CDR3 DNA	CDR3 protein
.	.	TRBV6-2/TRBV6-3	TRBJ2-5	15	TGTGCCAGCACCCCAAACTGGGCCACCCAAGAGACCCAGTACTTC	CASTPNWATQETQYF
.	.	TRBV5-4	TRBJ1-2	15	TGTGCCAGCAGCTTTCATTCTACGGGGGTGTTTGGCTACACCTTC	CASSFHSTGVFGYTF
.	many	TRBV4-2	TRBJ1-1	16	TGTGCCAGCAGCCAAGGTGGGCAGGGAAGGGGCACTGAAGCTTTCTTT	CASSQGGQGRGTEAFF
TRBD1	.	TRBV25-1	TRBJ1-4	16	TGTGCCAGCAGTGAACGACAGGGTTTCAGTAATGAAAAACTGTTTTTT	CASSERQGFSNEKLFF
.	.	TRBV18	TRBJ1-6	16	TGTGCCAGCTCACTTATACAGGTATCCGATAATTCACCCCTCCACTTT	CASSLIQVSDNSPLHF
.	once	TRBV5-8	TRBJ1-1	15	TGTGCCAGCAGCTGGGCTGACGGCCTTGTTTCTGAAGCTTTCTTT	CASSWADGLVSEAFF
.	.	TRBV28	TRBJ2-2	14	TGTGCCAGCTCTTTCCACATCGCCCCCGGGGAGCTGTTTTTT	CASSFHIAPGELFF
.	.	TRBV7-2	TRBJ1-4	14	TGTGCCAGCAGCTTCACAGGGTCTGGGGAAAAACTGTTTTTT	CASSFTGSGEKLFF
TRBD1	.	TRBV6-5	TRBJ2-7	14	TGTGCCAGCAGTTCGACAGGGGGCTCCTACGAGCAGTACTTC	CASSSTGGSYEQYF
TRBD1	.	TRBV5-1	TRBJ1-5	15	TGCGCCAGCAGCCCCGGGACAGGGGACAATCAGCCCCAGCATTTT	CASSPGTGDNQPQHF
TRBD1	.	TRBV5-1	TRBJ2-1	16	TGCGCCAGCAGCTTAGACAGGGCCACCTCCTACAATGAGCAGTTCTTC	CASSLDRATSYNEQFF
.	.	TRBV12-3/TRBV12-4	TRBJ2-2	12	TGTGCCAGCAGTTCCGGGGCCGGGGAGCTGTTTTTT	CASSSGAGELFF
.	.	TRBV5-5	TRBJ1-5	15	TGTGCCAGCAGCTTAGGACAGCTTCGCAATCAGCCCCAGCATTTT	CASSLGQLRNQPQHF
.	.	TRBV20-1	TRBJ2-1	12	TGCAGTGCTAGTTCAGTCTACAATGAGCAGTTCTTC	CSASSVYNEQFF
.	.	TRBV3-1/TRBV3-2	TRBJ1-5	13	TGTGCCAGCAGCCAAGACAGGGTTCAGCCCCAGCATTTT	CASSQDRVQPQHF
TRBD2	.	TRBV18	TRBJ2-1	18	TGTGCCAGCTCACAGGGACTAGCGGAATCTAGCTCCTACAATGAGCAGTTCTTC	CASSQGLAESSSYNEQFF
TRBD1	.	TRBV5-4	TRBJ2-5	14	TGTGCCAGCAGCCTACAGGGGCGCCAAGAGACCCAGTACTTC	CASSLQGRQETQYF
.	once	TRBV2	TRBJ1-2	13	TGTGCCCAGCAAATGGGGGGAACCTATGGCTACACCTTC	CAQQMGGTYGYTF
TRBD1	once	TRBV19	TRBJ1-5	14	TGTGCCAGTAGTAACACAGGGGGGATCCAGCCCCAGCATTTT	CASSNTGGIQPQHF
TRBD2	.	TRBV6-5	TRBJ2-7	15	TGTGCCAGCAGGGGAGCGGGGGCCCTGGGGAACGAGCAGTACTTC	CASRGAGALGNEQYF
.	.	TRBV14	TRBJ2-7	13	TGTGCCAGCAGCCAACAGGGTCGGGACGAGCAGTACTTC	CASSQQGRDEQYF
TRBD1	.	TRBV19	TRBJ1-3	13	TGTGCCACCGATCCGGGACAGGGCAACACCATATATTTT	CATDPGQGNTIYF
TRBD1	.	TRBV24-1	TRBJ2-2	16	TGTGCCACCAGTGATCCCAGGGGGAACGCGCCCGGGGAGCTGTTTTTT	CATSDPRGNAPGELFF
TRBD2	.	TRBV6-5	TRBJ2-5	14	TGTGCCAGCAGTTACGGGGGGGAACAAGAGACCCAGTACTTC	CASSYGGEQETQYF
TRBD2	.	TRBV27	TRBJ2-1	15	TGTGCCAGCCATACCGGGGGGGCGTCCTACAATGAGCAGTTCTTC	CASHTGGASYNEQFF
TRBD2	.	TRBV7-2	TRBJ2-7	15	TGTGCCAGCAGCCCAGGGCGGGGGGTGACCTACGAGCAGTACTTC	CASSPGRGVTYEQYF
.	.	TRBV7-2	TRBJ1-3	15	TGTGCCAGCAGCTTGGCCATTTCCTCTGGAAACACCATATATTTT	CASSLAISSGNTIYF
TRBD1	.	TRBV6-5	TRBJ1-2	15	TGTGCCAGCCTGAACTTATACGGACAGGGAGTTGGCTACACCTTC	CASLNLYGQGVGYTF
.	once	TRBV11-2	TRBJ1-2	14	TGTGCCAGCAGGAGAGGTGGACAAGACTCTACCTACACCTTC	CASRRGGQDSTYTF
.	.	TRBV4-1	TRBJ2-1	19	TGCGCCAGCAGCCGGTTACTAACCGGACTACAACCCACCCACAATGAGCAGTTCTTC	CASSRLLTGLQPTHNEQFF
.	.	TRBV9	TRBJ1-2	12	TGTGCCAGCAGCGTAGATAAAAATGGCTACACCTTC	CASSVDKNGYTF
.	.	TRBV7-2	TRBJ2-1	15	TGTGCCAGCAGCGTAACAGGGAGCTCCTACAATGAGCAGTTCTTC	CASSVTGSSYNEQFF
TRBD1	few	TRBV2	TRBJ1-1	14	TGTGCCAGCGCTCGGGACAGGGGGCTGGGTGAAGCTTTCTTT	CASARDRGLGEAFF
.	.	TRBV29-1	TRBJ1-1	9	TGCAGCGGGGCCAGGGATGCTTTCTTT	CSGARDAFF
.	.	TRBV3-1/TRBV3-2	TRBJ2-7	14	TGTGCCAGCAGCCAAGACTGGAGTGGAGGCGAGCAGTACTTC	CASSQDWSGGEQYF
.	.	TRBV27	TRBJ1-5	17	TGTGCCAGCAGTCCCTACCTGTCGGGAATCAGCAATCAGCCCCAGCATTTT	CASSPYLSGISNQPQHF
TRBD2	.	TRBV7-9	TRBJ2-1	15	TGTGCCAGCAGCCCCAGCGGGGGGGCGGACAATGAGCAGTTCTTC	CASSPSGGADNEQFF
TRBD1	.	TRBV28	TRBJ1-5	19	TGTGCCAGCAGTTTATCGGGACAGGGGGCCGTAATGGGCAATCAGCCCCAGCATTTT	CASSLSGQGAVMGNQPQHF
.	once	TRBV5-1	TRBJ1-2	12	TGCGCCAGCAGCCCCCCCGGGGGGGGCAGCACCTTC	CASSPPGGGSTF
.	.	TRBV5-4	TRBJ1-4	15	TGTGCCAGCAGCATGAAATCGGAGTCGAATGAAAAACTGTTTTTT	CASSMKSESNEKLFF
TRBD1	.	TRBV7-8	TRBJ2-3	16	TGTGCCAGCAGCTTAGGGGGACAGGATAGCACAGATACGCAGTATTTT	CASSLGGQDSTDTQYF
TRBD1	.	TRBV27	TRBJ2-1	18	TGTGCCAGCAGTTTCCGCCGACAGGGGGCGTTAACCTACAATGAGCAGTTCTTC	CASSFRRQGALTYNEQFF
.	.	TRBV7-2	TRBJ2-7	14	TGTGCCAGCAGCTTAGCCGGGGGGCGACACGAGCAGTACTTC	CASSLAGGRHEQYF
TRBD1	.	TRBV3-1/TRBV3-2	TRBJ1-1	13	TGTGCCAGCAGCCTTACAGGGGCTGCTGAAGCTTTCTTT	CASSLTGAAEAFF
.	.	TRBV2	TRBJ2-7	14	TGTGCCAGCAGTGTGGGCCTGGCTCTACGGGAGCAGTACTTC	CASSVGLALREQYF
TRBD2	once	TRBV13	TRBJ2-5	17	TGTGCCAGCAGCCCGGGACTAGCGGGGGAGAATGAGGAGACCCAGTACTTC	CASSPGLAGENEETQYF